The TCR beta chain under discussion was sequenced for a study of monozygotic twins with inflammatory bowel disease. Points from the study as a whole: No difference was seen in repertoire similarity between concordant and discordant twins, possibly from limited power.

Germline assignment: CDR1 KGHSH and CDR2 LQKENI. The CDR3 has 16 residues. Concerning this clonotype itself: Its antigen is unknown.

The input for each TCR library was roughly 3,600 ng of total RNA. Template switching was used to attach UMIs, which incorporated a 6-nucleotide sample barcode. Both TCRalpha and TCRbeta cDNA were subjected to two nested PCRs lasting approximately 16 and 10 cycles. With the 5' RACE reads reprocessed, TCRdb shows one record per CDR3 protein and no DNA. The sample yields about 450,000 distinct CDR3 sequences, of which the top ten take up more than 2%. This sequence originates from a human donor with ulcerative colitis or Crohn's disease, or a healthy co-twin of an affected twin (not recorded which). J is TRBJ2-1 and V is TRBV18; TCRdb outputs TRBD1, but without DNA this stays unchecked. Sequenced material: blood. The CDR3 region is CASSPRAGVEYNEQFF.